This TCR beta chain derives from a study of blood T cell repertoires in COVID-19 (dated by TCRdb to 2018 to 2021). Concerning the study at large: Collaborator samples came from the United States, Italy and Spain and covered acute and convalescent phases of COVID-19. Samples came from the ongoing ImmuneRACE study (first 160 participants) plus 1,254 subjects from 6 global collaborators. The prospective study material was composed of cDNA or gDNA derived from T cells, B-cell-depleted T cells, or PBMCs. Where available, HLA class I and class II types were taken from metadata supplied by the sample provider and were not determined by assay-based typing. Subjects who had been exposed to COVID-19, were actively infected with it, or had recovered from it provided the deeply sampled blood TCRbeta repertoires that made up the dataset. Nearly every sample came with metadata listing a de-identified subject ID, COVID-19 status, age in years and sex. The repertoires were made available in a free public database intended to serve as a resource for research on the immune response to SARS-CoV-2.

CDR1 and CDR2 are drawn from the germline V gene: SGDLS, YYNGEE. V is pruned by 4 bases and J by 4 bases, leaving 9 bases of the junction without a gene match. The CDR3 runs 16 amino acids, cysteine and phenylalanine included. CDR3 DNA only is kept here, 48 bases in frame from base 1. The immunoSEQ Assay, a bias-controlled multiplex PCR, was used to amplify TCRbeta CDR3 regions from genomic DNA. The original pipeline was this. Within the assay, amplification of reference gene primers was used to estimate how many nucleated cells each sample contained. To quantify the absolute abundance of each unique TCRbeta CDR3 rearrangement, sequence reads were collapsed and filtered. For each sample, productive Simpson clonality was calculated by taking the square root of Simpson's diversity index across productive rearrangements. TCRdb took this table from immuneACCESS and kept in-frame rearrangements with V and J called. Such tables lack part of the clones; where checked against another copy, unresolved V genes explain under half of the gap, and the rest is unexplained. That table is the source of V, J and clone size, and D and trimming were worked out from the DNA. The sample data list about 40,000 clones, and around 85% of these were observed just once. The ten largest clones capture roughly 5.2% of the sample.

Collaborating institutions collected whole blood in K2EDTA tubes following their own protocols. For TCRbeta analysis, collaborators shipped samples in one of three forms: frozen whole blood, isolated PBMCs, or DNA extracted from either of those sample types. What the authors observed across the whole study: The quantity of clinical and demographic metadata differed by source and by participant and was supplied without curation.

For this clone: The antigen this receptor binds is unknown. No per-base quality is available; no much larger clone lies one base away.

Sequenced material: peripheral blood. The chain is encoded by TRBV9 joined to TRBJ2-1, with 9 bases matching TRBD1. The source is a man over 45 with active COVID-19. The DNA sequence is TGTGCCAGCAGCCCGAGGACAGGGGCTTCATACAATGAGCAGTTCTTC. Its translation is CASSPRTGASYNEQFF.